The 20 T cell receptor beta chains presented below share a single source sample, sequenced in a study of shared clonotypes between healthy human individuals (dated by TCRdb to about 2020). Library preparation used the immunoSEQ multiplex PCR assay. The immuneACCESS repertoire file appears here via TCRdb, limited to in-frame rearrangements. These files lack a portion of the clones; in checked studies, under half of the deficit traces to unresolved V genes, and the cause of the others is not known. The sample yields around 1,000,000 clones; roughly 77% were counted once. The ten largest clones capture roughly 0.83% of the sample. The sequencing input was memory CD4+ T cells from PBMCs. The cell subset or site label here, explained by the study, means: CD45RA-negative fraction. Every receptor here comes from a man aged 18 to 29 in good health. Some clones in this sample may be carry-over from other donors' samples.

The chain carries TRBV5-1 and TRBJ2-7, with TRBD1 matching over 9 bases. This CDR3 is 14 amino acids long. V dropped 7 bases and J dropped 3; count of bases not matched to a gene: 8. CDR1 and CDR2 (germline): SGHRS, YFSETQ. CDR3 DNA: TGCGCCAGCGGAACCGGGACAGGGCGCTACGAGCAGTACTTC. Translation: CASGTGTGRYEQYF.

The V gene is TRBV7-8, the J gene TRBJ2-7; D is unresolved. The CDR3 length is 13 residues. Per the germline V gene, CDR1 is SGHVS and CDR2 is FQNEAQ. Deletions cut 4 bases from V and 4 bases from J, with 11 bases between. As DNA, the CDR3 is TGTGCCAGCAGCTCCGGACGAGCATACGAGCAGTACTTC. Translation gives CASSSGRAYEQYF.

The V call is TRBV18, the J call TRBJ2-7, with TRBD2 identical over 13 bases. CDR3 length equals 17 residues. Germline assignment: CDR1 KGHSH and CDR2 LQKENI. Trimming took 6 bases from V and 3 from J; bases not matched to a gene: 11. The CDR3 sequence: CASSGGTSGITGYEQYF. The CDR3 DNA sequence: TGTGCCAGCTCGGGCGGGACTAGCGGGATTACGGGCTACGAGCAGTACTTC.

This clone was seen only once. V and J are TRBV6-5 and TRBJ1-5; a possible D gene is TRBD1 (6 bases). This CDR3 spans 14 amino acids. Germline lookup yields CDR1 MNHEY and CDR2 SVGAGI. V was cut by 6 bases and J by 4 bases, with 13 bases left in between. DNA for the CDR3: TGTGCCAGCAGAGCGCAGGGGAAGAATCAGCCCCAGCATTTT. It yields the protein CASRAQGKNQPQHF.

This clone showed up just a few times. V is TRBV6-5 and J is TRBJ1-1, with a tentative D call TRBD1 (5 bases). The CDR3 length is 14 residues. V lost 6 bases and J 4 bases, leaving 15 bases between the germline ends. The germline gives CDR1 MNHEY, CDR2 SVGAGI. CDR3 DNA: TGTGCCAGCAGAGAGGGACCAAGGGGCACTGAAGCTTTCTTT. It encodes CASREGPRGTEAFF.

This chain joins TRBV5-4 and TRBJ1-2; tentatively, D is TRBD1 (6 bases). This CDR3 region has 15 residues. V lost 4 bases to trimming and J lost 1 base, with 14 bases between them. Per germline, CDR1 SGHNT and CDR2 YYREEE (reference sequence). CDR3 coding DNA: TGTGCCAGCAGCCCCCCGGGGGCCCTTAACTATGGCTACACCTTC. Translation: CASSPPGALNYGYTF.

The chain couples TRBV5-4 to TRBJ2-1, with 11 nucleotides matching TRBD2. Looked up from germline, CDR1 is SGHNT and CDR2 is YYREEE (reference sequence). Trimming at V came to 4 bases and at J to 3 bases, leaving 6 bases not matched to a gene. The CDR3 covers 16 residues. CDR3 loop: CASSPGLAGHYNEQFF. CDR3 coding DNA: TGTGCCAGCAGCCCCGGACTAGCGGGCCACTACAATGAGCAGTTCTTC.

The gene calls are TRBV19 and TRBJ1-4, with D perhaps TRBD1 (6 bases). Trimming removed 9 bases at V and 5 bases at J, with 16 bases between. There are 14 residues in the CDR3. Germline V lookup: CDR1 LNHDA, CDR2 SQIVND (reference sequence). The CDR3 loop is CASFQRGRNEKLFF. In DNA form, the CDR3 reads TGTGCCAGCTTCCAACGGGGGCGCAATGAAAAACTGTTTTTT.

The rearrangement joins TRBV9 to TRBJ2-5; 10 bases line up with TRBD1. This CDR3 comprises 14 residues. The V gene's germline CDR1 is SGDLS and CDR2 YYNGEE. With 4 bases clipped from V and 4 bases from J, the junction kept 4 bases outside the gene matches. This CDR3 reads CASSSDRGRETQYF. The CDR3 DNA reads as TGTGCCAGCAGCTCCGACAGGGGGCGAGAGACCCAGTACTTC.

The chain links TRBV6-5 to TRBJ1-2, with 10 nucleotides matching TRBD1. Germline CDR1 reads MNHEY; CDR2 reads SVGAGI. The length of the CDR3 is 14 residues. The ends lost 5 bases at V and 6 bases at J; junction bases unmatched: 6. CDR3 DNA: TGTGCCAGCAGTACCGGACAGGGGGGGCATGGCTACACCTTC. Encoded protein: CASSTGQGGHGYTF.

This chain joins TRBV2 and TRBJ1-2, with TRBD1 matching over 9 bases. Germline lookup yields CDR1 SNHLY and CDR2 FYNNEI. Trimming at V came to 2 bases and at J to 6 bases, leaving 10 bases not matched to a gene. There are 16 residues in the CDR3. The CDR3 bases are TGTGCCAGCAGTGAAACCCCCGGGACAGGGTCTGATGGCTACACCTTC. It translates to CASSETPGTGSDGYTF.

The DNA for the CDR3 is TGCAGCGTGCCGGTTCGGACTAGCGGGAGGAGAGGGAATGAGCAGTTCTTC. This codes for CSVPVRTSGRRGNEQFF. The chain carries TRBV29-1 and TRBJ2-1, with 14 nucleotides matching TRBD2. Looked up from germline, CDR1 is SQVTM and CDR2 is ANQGSEA. With V trimmed by 6 bases and J by 7 bases, 14 bases remained unmatched. This CDR3 region has 17 residues.

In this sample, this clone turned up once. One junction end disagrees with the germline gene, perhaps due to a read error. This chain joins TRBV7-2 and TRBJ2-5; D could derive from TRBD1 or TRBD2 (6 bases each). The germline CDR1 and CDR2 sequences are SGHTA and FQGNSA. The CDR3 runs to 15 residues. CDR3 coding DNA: TGTGCCAGCAGCTTAGATGGGGGGCCCCAAGGGACCCAGTACTTC. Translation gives CASSLDGGPQGTQYF.

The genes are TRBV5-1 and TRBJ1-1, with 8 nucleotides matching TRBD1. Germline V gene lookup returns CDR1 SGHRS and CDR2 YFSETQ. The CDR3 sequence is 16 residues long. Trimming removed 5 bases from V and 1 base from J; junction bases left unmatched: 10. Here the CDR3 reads CASRRPGTGANTEAFF. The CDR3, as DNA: TGCGCCAGCAGACGTCCCGGGACAGGAGCGAACACTGAAGCTTTCTTT.

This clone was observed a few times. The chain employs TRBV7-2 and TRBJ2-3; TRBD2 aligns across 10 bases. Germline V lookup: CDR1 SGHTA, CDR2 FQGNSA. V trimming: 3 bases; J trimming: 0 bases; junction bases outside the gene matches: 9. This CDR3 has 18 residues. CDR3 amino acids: CASSLPSGSAPSTDTQYF. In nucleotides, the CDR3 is TGTGCCAGCAGCTTGCCTAGCGGGAGTGCCCCTAGCACAGATACGCAGTATTTT.

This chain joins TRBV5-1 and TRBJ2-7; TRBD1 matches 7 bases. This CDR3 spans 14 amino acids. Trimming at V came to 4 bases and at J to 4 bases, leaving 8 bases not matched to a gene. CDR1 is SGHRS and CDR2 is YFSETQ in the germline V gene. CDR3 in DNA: TGCGCCAGCAGCACGGAACAGGGGTGGTACGAGCAGTACTTC. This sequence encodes CASSTEQGWYEQYF. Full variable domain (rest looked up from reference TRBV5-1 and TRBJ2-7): KAGVTQTPRYLIKTRGQQVTLSCSPISGHRSVSWYQQTPGQGLQFLFEYFSETQRNKGNFPGRFSGRQFSNSRSEMNVSTLELGDSALYLCASSTEQGWYEQYFGPGTRLTVT.

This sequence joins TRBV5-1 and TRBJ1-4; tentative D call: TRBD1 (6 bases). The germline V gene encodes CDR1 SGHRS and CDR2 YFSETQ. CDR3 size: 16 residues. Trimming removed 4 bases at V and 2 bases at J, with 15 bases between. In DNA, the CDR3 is TGCGCCAGCAGCCGGGGACAACTTCGGACTAATGAAAAACTGTTTTTT. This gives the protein CASSRGQLRTNEKLFF. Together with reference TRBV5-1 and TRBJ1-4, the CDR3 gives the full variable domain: KAGVTQTPRYLIKTRGQQVTLSCSPISGHRSVSWYQQTPGQGLQFLFEYFSETQRNKGNFPGRFSGRQFSNSRSEMNVSTLELGDSALYLCASSRGQLRTNEKLFFGSGTQLSVL.

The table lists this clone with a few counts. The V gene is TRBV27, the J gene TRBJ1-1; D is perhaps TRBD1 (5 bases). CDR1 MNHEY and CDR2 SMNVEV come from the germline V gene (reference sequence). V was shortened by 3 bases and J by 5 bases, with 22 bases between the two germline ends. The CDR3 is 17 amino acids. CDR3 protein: CASSFAAAGNRRTEAFF. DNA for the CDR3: TGTGCCAGCAGTTTTGCTGCGGCAGGGAATCGGCGGACTGAAGCTTTCTTT.

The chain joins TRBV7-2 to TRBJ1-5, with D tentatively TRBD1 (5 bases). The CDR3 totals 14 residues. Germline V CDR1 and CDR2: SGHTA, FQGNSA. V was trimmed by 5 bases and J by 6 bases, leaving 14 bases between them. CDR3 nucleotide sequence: TGTGCCAGCAGCCTGCCGGGGGATGGTCAGCCCCAGCATTTT. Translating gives CASSLPGDGQPQHF.

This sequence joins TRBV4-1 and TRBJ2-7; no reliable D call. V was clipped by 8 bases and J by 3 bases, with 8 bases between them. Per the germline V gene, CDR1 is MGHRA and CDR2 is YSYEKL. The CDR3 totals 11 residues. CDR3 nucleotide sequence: TGCGCCAGCGGTACCTTCTACGAGCAGTACTTC. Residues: CASGTFYEQYF.